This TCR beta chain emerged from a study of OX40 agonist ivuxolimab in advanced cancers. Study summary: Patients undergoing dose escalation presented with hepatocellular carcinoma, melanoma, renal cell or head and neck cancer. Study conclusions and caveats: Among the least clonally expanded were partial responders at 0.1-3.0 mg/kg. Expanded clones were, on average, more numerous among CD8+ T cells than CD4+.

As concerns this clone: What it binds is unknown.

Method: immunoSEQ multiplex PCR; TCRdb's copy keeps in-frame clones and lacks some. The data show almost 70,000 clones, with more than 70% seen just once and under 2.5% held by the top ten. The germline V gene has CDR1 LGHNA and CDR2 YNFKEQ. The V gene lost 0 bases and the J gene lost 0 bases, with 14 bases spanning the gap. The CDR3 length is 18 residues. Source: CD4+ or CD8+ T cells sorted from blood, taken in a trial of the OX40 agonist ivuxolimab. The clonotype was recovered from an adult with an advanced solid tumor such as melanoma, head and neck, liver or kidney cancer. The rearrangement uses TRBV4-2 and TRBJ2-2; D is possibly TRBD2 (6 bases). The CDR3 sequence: CASSQDPRGSTNTGELFF. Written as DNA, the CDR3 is TGTGCCAGCAGCCAAGATCCGCGGGGCTCCACGAACACCGGGGAGCTGTTTTTT.